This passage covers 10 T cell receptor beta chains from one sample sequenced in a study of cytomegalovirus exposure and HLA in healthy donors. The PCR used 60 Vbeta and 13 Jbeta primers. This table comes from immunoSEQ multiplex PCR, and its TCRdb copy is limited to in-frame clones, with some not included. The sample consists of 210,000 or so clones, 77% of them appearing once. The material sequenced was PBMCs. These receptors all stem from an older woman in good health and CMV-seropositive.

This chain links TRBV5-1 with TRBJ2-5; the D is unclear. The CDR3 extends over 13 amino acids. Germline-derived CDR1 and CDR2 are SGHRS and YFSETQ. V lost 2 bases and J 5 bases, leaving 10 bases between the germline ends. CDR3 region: CASSLGDPETQYF. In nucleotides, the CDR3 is TGCGCCAGCAGCTTAGGAGACCCGGAGACCCAGTACTTC.

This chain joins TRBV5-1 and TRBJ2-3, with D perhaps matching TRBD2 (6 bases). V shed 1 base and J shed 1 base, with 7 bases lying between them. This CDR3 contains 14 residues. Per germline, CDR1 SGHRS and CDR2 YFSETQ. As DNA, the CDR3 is TGCGCCAGCAGCTTGTCTAGCGGCACAGATACGCAGTATTTT. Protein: CASSLSSGTDTQYF.

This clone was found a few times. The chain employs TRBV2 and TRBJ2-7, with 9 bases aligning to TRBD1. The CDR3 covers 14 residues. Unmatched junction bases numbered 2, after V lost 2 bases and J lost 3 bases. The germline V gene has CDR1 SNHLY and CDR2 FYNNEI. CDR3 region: CASSEQGQGYEQYF. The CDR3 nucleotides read TGTGCCAGCAGTGAACAGGGACAGGGCTACGAGCAGTACTTC. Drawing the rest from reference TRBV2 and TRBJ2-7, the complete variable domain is EPEVTQTPSHQVTQMGQEVILRCVPISNHLYFYWYRQILGQKVEFLVSFYNNEISEKSEIFDDQFSVERPDGSNFTLKIRSTKLEDSAMYFCASSEQGQGYEQYFGPGTRLTVT.

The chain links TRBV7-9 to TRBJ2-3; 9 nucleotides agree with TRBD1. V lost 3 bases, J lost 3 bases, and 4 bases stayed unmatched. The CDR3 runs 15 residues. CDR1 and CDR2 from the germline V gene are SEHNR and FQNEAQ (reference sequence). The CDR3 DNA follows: TGTGCCAGCAGCTTCCCGGGACAGGGTACAGATACGCAGTATTTT. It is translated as CASSFPGQGTDTQYF.

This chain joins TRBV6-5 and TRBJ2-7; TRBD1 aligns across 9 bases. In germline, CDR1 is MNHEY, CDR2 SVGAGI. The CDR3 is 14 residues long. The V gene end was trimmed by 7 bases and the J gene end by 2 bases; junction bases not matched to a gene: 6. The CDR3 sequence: CASTPGQGAYEQYF. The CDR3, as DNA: TGTGCCAGCACCCCGGGACAGGGAGCCTACGAGCAGTACTTC.

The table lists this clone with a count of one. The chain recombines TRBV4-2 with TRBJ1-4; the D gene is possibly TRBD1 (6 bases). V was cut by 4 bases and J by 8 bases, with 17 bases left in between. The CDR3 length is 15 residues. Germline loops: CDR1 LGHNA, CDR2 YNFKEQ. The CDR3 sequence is CASSPGLGAGEKLFF. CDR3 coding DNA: TGTGCCAGCAGCCCCGGGTTGGGGGCGGGCGAAAAACTGTTTTTT.

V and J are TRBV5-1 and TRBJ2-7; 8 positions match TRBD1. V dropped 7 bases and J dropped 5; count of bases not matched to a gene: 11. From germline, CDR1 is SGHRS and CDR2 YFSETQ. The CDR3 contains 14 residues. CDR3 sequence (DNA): TGCGCCAGCCATAACACAGGGGGTAACGACGAGCAGTACTTC. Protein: CASHNTGGNDEQYF.

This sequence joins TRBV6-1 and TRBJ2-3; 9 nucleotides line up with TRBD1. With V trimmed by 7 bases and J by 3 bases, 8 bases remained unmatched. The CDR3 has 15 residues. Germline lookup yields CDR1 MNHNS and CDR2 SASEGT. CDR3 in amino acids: CASKGWGQGTDTQYF. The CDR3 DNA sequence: TGTGCCAGCAAAGGCTGGGGACAGGGAACAGATACGCAGTATTTT.

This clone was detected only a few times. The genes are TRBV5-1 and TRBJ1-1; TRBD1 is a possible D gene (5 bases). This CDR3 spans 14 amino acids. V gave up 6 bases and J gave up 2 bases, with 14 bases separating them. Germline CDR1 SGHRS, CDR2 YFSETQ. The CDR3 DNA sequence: TGCGCCAGCACCTCATCGGGGGTAAACACTGAAGCTTTCTTT. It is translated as CASTSSGVNTEAFF.

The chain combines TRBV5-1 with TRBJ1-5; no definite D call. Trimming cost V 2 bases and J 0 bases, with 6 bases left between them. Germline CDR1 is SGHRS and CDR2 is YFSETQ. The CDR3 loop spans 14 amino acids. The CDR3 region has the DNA TGCGCCAGCAGCTTCGGAGATAGCAATCAGCCCCAGCATTTT. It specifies CASSFGDSNQPQHF.